The next 3 T cell receptor beta chains were all read from a single sample in a study of blood T cell repertoires in COVID-19. The method was immunoSEQ multiplex PCR; TCRdb's version includes in-frame clones alone and lacks a portion of them. Of some 320,000 clones listed, around 87% are singletons. Input material: peripheral blood. The receptors derive from a woman in her forties or fifties who had recovered from COVID-19.

The chain has TRBV2 and TRBJ2-5; TRBD2 aligns across 10 bases. Germline CDR1 reads SNHLY; CDR2 reads FYNNEI. After removal of 6 bases from V and 4 bases from J, the junction contained 8 bases not matched to a gene. CDR3 size: 15 residues. CDR3 DNA: TGTGCCAGCAGAAGCGGACTAGCGGAGAGAGAGACCCAGTACTTC. The encoded protein is CASRSGLAERETQYF.

The chain employs TRBV30 and TRBJ2-2; 7 nucleotides align to TRBD1. The V gene's germline CDR1 is GTSNPN and CDR2 SVGIG (reference sequence). V lost 2 bases, J lost 6 bases, and 0 bases stayed unmatched. The CDR3 runs 12 residues. Written as DNA, the CDR3 is TGTGCCTGGAGTAGGGGGCCCGGGGAGCTGTTTTTT. The encoded protein is CAWSRGPGELFF.

The gene calls are TRBV29-1 and TRBJ2-7; 11 bases align to TRBD1. This CDR3 is built from 14 residues. The germline V gene encodes CDR1 SQVTM and CDR2 ANQGSEA. J was trimmed by 5 bases and V by 6 bases; bases with no gene match: 9. CDR3 amino acids: CSVISGQGAHEQYF. CDR3 sequence (DNA): TGCAGCGTCATATCAGGACAGGGGGCTCACGAGCAGTACTTC.